The 14 T cell receptor beta chains listed next were all sequenced from one sample in a study of memory CD4+ T cells and cytomegalovirus serostatus. Sequencing used immunoSEQ multiplex PCR; TCRdb keeps in-frame clones, though not all of them. In the table there are 40,000 or so clones, around three quarters of which are singletons. The sort gate was single viable CD3+CD4+CD8-CD45RO+ cells for memory CD4+ T cells. Sequencing input: memory CD4+ T cells from blood. The receptors stem from an adult in good health and CMV-seronegative.

The V call is TRBV28, the J call TRBJ2-7, with 8 positions matching TRBD1. The V segment lost 1 base and the J segment 6 bases; nucleotides outside the gene matches: 8. The germline V gene encodes CDR1 MDHEN and CDR2 SYDVKM. This CDR3 is 15 amino acids long. The CDR3 reads CASSLFEDRESEQYF. CDR3 DNA: TGTGCCAGCAGTTTATTTGAGGACAGGGAATCCGAGCAGTACTTC.

The genes are TRBV27 and TRBJ2-5; 8 nucleotides agree with TRBD2. Germline CDR1 and CDR2: MNHEY and SMNVEV (reference sequence). The CDR3 is 16 residues long. V shed 5 bases, J shed 5 bases, and the junction held 13 bases outside the gene matches. The CDR3 region is CASSKSGRGAWETQYF. The CDR3 DNA is TGTGCCAGCAGTAAGAGCGGGAGAGGGGCGTGGGAGACCCAGTACTTC.

The chain links TRBV5-1 to TRBJ1-4, with TRBD1 matching over 10 bases. The germline CDR1 and CDR2 sequences are SGHRS and YFSETQ. Germline trimming cut 4 bases from V and 7 bases from J; bases unmatched to any gene: 10. The CDR3 extends over 16 amino acids. The CDR3 region is CASSKTGTGDGEKLFF. The CDR3 DNA reads TGCGCCAGCAGCAAAACCGGGACAGGGGATGGTGAAAAACTGTTTTTT.

The chain combines TRBV18 with TRBJ2-2; D perhaps matches TRBD1 (5 bases). Trimming removed 2 bases at V and 3 bases at J, with 10 bases between. There are 15 residues in the CDR3. Germline CDR1 and CDR2: KGHSH and LQKENI. The CDR3 loop is CASSPSTGDTGELFF. The CDR3 nucleotides read TGTGCCAGCTCACCAAGCACAGGCGACACCGGGGAGCTGTTTTTT.

The chain couples TRBV25-1 to TRBJ1-1; tentatively, D is TRBD1 (6 bases). This CDR3 spans 13 amino acids. Germline V CDR1 and CDR2: MGHDK, SYGVNS. The V end lost 6 bases, the J end lost 8 bases, and 16 bases lay between the germline ends. CDR3 residues: CASSKPGAEEAFF. Here the CDR3 DNA reads TGTGCCAGCAGCAAACCAGGGGCGGAGGAAGCTTTCTTT.

This clone was counted once. This rearrangement joins TRBV19 to TRBJ1-1; 8 bases are shared with TRBD1. Germline loops: CDR1 LNHDA, CDR2 SQIVND (reference sequence). CDR3 length: 19 amino acids. J lost 5 bases, V lost 6 bases, and 23 bases had no gene match. CDR3 loop: CASRRKLGRGRDLGTEAFF. CDR3 DNA sequence: TGTGCCAGTAGACGGAAGTTGGGCAGGGGGCGCGATCTCGGGACTGAAGCTTTCTTT.

V gene TRBV5-1 combines with J gene TRBJ2-3; 13 nucleotides match TRBD2. The CDR3 sequence is 15 residues long. The germline CDR1 and CDR2 sequences are SGHRS and YFSETQ. The J segment lost 2 bases and the V segment lost 5 bases, leaving 2 bases of the junction unmatched. The CDR3 loop reads CASRGLAGTTDTQYF. Here the CDR3 DNA reads TGCGCCAGCAGGGGACTAGCGGGGACCACAGATACGCAGTATTTT.

The J gene is TRBJ1-1, the V gene TRBV2; TRBD1 might be the D (6 bases). CDR1 and CDR2 from the germline V gene are SNHLY and FYNNEI. V was pared by 7 bases and J by 3 bases, with 15 bases between. The CDR3 is 14 residues long. The CDR3 loop reads CASKSTGTHTEAFF. CDR3 DNA: TGTGCCAGCAAATCGACAGGCACCCACACTGAAGCTTTCTTT. The complete variable domain, with remaining parts taken from reference TRBV2 and TRBJ1-1, reads EPEVTQTPSHQVTQMGQEVILRCVPISNHLYFYWYRQILGQKVEFLVSFYNNEISEKSEIFDDQFSVERPDGSNFTLKIRSTKLEDSAMYFCASKSTGTHTEAFFGQGTRLTVV.

There are a few counts of this clone. The chain recombines TRBV2 with TRBJ2-3, with D possibly TRBD2 on 6 matching bases. Germline lookup yields CDR1 SNHLY and CDR2 FYNNEI. The CDR3 runs to 15 residues. V lost 0 bases to trimming and J lost 6 bases, with 13 bases between them. CDR3 in DNA: TGTGCCAGCAGTGAAGCGCTTCGGGGAGGCGATACGCAGTATTTT. Its translation is CASSEALRGGDTQYF. Based on the CDR3 plus reference TRBV2 and TRBJ2-3, the full variable domain is EPEVTQTPSHQVTQMGQEVILRCVPISNHLYFYWYRQILGQKVEFLVSFYNNEISEKSEIFDDQFSVERPDGSNFTLKIRSTKLEDSAMYFCASSEALRGGDTQYFGPGTRLTVL.

Only one count was recorded for this clone. The chain employs TRBV7-2 and TRBJ2-7; D might be TRBD2 (6 bases). The V gene's germline CDR1 is SGHTA and CDR2 FQGNSA. This CDR3 region has 15 residues. V lost 5 bases, J lost 8 bases, and 22 bases lay in between. The CDR3 here is CASSPSSDLRSKQYF. CDR3 bases: TGTGCCAGCAGCCCTTCTAGCGACCTACGTTCCAAGCAGTACTTC. The variable domain in full, completed from reference TRBV7-2 and TRBJ2-7, reads GAGVSQSPSNKVTEKGKDVELRCDPISGHTALYWYRQSLGQGLEFLIYFQGNSAPDKSGLPSDRFSAERTGGSVSTLTIQRTQQEDSAVYLCASSPSSDLRSKQYFGPGTRLTVT.

The V call is TRBV11-3, the J call TRBJ2-1, with 12 bases matching TRBD2. The CDR3 contains 15 residues. Germline assignment: CDR1 SGHNT and CDR2 YENEEA. The J segment lost 5 bases and the V segment lost 1 base, leaving 0 bases of the junction unmatched. DNA for the CDR3: TGTGCCAGCAGCTTAGGGACTAGCGGGAACAATGAGCAGTTCTTC. This encodes CASSLGTSGNNEQFF. The whole variable domain, remainder taken from reference TRBV11-3 and TRBJ2-1, is EAGVVQSPRYKIIEKKQPVAFWCNPISGHNTLYWYLQNLGQGPELLIRYENEEAVDDSQLPKDRFSAERLKGVDSTLKIQPAELGDSAVYLCASSLGTSGNNEQFFGPGTRLTVL.

This clone showed up just a few times. The chain recombines TRBV6-6 with TRBJ2-7; D is possibly TRBD1 or TRBD2 (5 bases each). CDR3 length equals 12 residues. CDR1 and CDR2 (germline): MNHNY, SVGAGI (reference sequence). V lost 8 bases, J lost 2 bases, and 10 bases lay in between. Here the CDR3 reads CASAMGPYEQYF. DNA of the CDR3: TGTGCCAGCGCCATGGGACCCTACGAGCAGTACTTC.

In this sample, this clone turned up a few times. V is TRBV11-2 and J is TRBJ2-1, with 9 nucleotides matching TRBD1. The V and J ends lost 7 bases and 4 bases, in that order; junction bases with no gene match: 8. Germline V gene data show CDR1 as SGHAT and CDR2 as FQNNGV. The CDR3 is 15 residues long. The CDR3 protein is CASTPTGQGYNEQFF. The CDR3 DNA reads as TGTGCCAGCACCCCCACGGGACAGGGTTACAATGAGCAGTTCTTC.

The genes are TRBV29-1 and TRBJ1-2; a weak D match, TRBD1 (5 bases). Germline CDR1 and CDR2: SQVTM and ANQGSEA. V was pared by 3 bases and J by 8 bases, with 16 bases between. The CDR3 is 13 residues long. The CDR3 nucleotides are TGCAGCGTTGATGGCCAGGGAAGGCGAGGCTACACCTTC. Translating gives CSVDGQGRRGYTF. The variable domain in full, completed from reference TRBV29-1 and TRBJ1-2, reads SAVISQKPSRDICQRGTSLTIQCQVDSQVTMMFWYRQQPGQSLTLIATANQGSEATYESGFVIDKFPISRPNLTFSTLTVSNMSPEDSSIYLCSVDGQGRRGYTFGSGTRLTVV.